The subject of this entry is one TCR beta chain. Its target is not known. MiXCR, run by TCRdb on the 5' RACE reads, gives a single entry per CDR3 protein. The sample shows 2,500 to 3,500 distinct CDR3 sequences, 17% of them seen only once. The time point was: sample taken at primary tumor resection. Whole RNA, which was extracted from tumor, nontumor lung tissue or frozen PBMC, was sequenced without any cell sorting. The source of the sample is a study of spatial heterogeneity in lung cancer. The CDR3 contains 19 residues. Per the germline V gene, CDR1 is MDHEN and CDR2 is SYDVKM. Trimming at V came to 3 bases and at J to 1 base, leaving 10 bases not matched to a gene. Findings of the study overall: Ubiquitous and regional expanded TCR counts correlated with ubiquitous and regional nonsynonymous mutations, respectively. Tumors with more nonsynonymous mutations had more expanded intratumoral alpha and beta TCRs. Of tumor T cells, an estimated coverage of approximately 7% was reached for alpha chains and more than 11% for beta chains.

This TCR was recovered from a male donor with early-stage non-small cell lung cancer. V is TRBV28 and J is TRBJ2-3; 13 bases match TRBD2. Here the sequenced sample was lung tumor tissue, taken at surgery. CDR3 DNA sequence: TGTGCCAGCAGTTTGCCGGGGACTAGCGGGGTTGGTGGCACAGATACGCAGTATTTT. This gives the protein CASSLPGTSGVGGTDTQYF.